This is a list of T cell receptor beta chains from one sample in a study of blood T cells in healthy people across ages. TCRdb recomputed calls from the 5' RACE reads with MiXCR, one row per CDR3 protein. The table shows 1.5 million to 2 million distinct CDR3 sequences, with approximately 28% occurring only once. Sequences were obtained from blood. These receptors all come from a woman aged 25 to 45 in good health. CDR3s include the opening cysteine and the closing phenylalanine or tryptophan. D genes are given only for firm matches. For some rows the clone size is stated as once, few or many, or as a class when expanded; others skip it.

>TRBV6-1|TRBJ2-6|few|-
CASSRSPLTSGANVLTF
TGTGCCAGCAGTCGAAGCCCCCTGACCTCTGGGGCCAACGTCCTGACTTTC
>TRBV9|TRBJ2-7|-|TRBD2
CASSPRTSGGGEQYF
TGTGCCAGCAGCCCACGGACTAGCGGGGGGGGAGAGCAGTACTTC
>TRBV12-3/TRBV12-4|TRBJ2-4|-|TRBD1
CASSTPTGGSLEAKNIQYF
TGTGCCAGCAGTACACCGACAGGGGGCTCTTTGGAGGCCAAAAACATTCAGTACTTC
>TRBV4-1|TRBJ2-5|-|-
CASSQGGFPETQYF
TGCGCCAGCAGCCAAGGTGGATTCCCGGAGACCCAGTACTTC
>TRBV7-6|TRBJ2-4|-|-
CASSLIRSGVEQYF
TGTGCCAGCAGCTTAATACGATCGGGCGTAGAGCAGTACTTC
>TRBV29-1|TRBJ2-3|many|-
CSVEGQITDTQYF
TGCAGCGTTGAAGGGCAAATCACAGATACGCAGTATTTT
>TRBV7-2|TRBJ2-1|few|TRBD2
CASSRAGTSGNNEQFF
TGTGCCAGCAGCAGGGCCGGGACTAGCGGAAACAATGAGCAGTTCTTC
>TRBV10-3|TRBJ1-2|-|-
CAIKGGDTNYGYTF
TGTGCCATCAAGGGAGGTGATACTAACTATGGCTACACCTTC
>TRBV7-8|TRBJ2-1|once|TRBD2
CASSSGWGLAGSGGSDNEQFF
TGTGCCAGCAGCTCAGGGTGGGGACTAGCGGGAAGCGGGGGTAGCGACAATGAGCAGTTCTTC
>TRBV11-2|TRBJ1-2|-|TRBD1
CTSSFDKGQFAYGYTF
TGTACCAGCAGCTTCGACAAGGGACAGTTCGCCTATGGCTACACCTTC
>TRBV18|TRBJ1-2|-|-
CASSLIGSRASHSGYTF
TGTGCCAGCTCACTCATCGGGTCGCGGGCATCCCACAGTGGCTACACCTTC
>TRBV5-1|TRBJ2-6|-|-
CASSSAGQQIANVLTF
TGCGCCAGCAGCTCCGCGGGACAGCAAATAGCCAACGTCCTGACTTTC
>TRBV7-2|TRBJ1-2|-|TRBD1
CASSLNDRGIYGYTF
TGTGCCAGCAGCTTAAACGACAGGGGGATCTATGGCTACACCTTC
>TRBV20-1|TRBJ2-5|-|-
CSAQLRTSETQYF
TGCAGTGCTCAACTCAGGACCTCCGAGACCCAGTACTTC
>TRBV7-2|TRBJ2-6|many|-
CASSLNSGANFLTF
TGTGCCAGCAGCCTCAACTCTGGGGCCAACTTCCTGACTTTC
>TRBV7-2|TRBJ2-7|-|-
CASSFQTAYEQYF
TGTGCCAGCAGCTTCCAGACAGCCTACGAGCAGTACTTC
>TRBV24-1|TRBJ2-3|few|-
CATSDPTTGGTDTQYF
TGTGCCACCAGTGACCCTACGACGGGAGGCACAGATACGCAGTATTTT
>TRBV28|TRBJ1-5|-|-
CASIGSDNSNQPQHF
TGTGCCAGCATAGGGAGCGATAATAGCAATCAGCCCCAGCATTTT
>TRBV7-9|TRBJ1-2|-|-
CASSLIGGGYGYTF
TGTGCCAGCAGCTTAATCGGGGGCGGCTATGGCTACACCTTC
>TRBV9|TRBJ2-1|once|TRBD2
CASSVEWLAENEQFF
TGTGCCAGCAGCGTAGAGTGGCTAGCGGAAAATGAGCAGTTCTTC
>TRBV28|TRBJ1-5|many|-
CASSFSPVSYSNQPQHF
TGTGCCAGCAGTTTCAGCCCAGTCAGTTATAGCAATCAGCCCCAGCATTTT
>TRBV7-2|TRBJ2-1|few|TRBD2
CASSFSGGGAPGPQFF
TGTGCCAGCAGCTTTAGCGGGGGGGGCGCTCCGGGCCCTCAGTTCTTC
>TRBV29-1|TRBJ2-1|-|TRBD1
CSDYFRQGDEQFF
TGCAGCGACTACTTCCGGCAGGGGGATGAGCAGTTCTTC
>TRBV6-2/TRBV6-3|TRBJ2-1|-|TRBD1
CASSYSRTGVYNEQFF
TGTGCCAGCAGTTACTCTCGGACAGGGGTTTACAATGAGCAGTTCTTC
>TRBV7-9|TRBJ2-7|many|TRBD2
CASSSRLAGTSSYEQYF
TGTGCCAGCAGCTCCCGACTAGCGGGGACGAGCTCCTACGAGCAGTACTTC
>TRBV11-2|TRBJ2-5|-|-
CASGRMSRQETQYF
TGTGCCAGCGGAAGGATGAGTCGGCAAGAGACCCAGTACTTC
>TRBV7-2|TRBJ1-4|many|-
CASSRGMLNEKLFF
TGTGCCAGCAGCCGCGGGATGCTTAATGAAAAACTGTTTTTT
>TRBV3-1|TRBJ2-4|few|TRBD2
CASSQDSPPGGGYF
TGTGCCAGCAGCCAAGATTCCCCCCCCGGCGGGGGGTACTTC
>TRBV29-1|TRBJ2-5|-|-
CSAASTYNEQYF
TGCAGCGCGGCTTCCACCTACAATGAGCAGTACTTC
>TRBV6-6|TRBJ2-3|few|-
CASSYFTDTQYF
TGTGCCAGCAGTTACTTCACAGATACGCAGTATTTT
>TRBV5-1|TRBJ2-1|few|-
CASSSNGNSGNERFF
TGCGCCAGCAGCTCGAACGGCAATTCCGGCAATGAGCGGTTCTTC
>TRBV6-1|TRBJ2-2|-|TRBD2
CASSRERGPRTGELFF
TGTGCCAGCAGTCGAGAGCGGGGGCCCCGCACCGGGGAGCTGTTTTTT
>TRBV7-9|TRBJ1-5|few|TRBD1
CASSSGQGLNQPQHF
TGTGCCAGCAGCTCGGGACAGGGTCTTAATCAGCCCCAGCATTTT
>TRBV20-1|TRBJ2-3|few|TRBD1
CSASRQGPSTDTQYF
TGCAGTGCATCTCGACAGGGACCTAGCACAGATACGCAGTATTTT
>TRBV10-3|TRBJ2-5|many|-
CAISGRGRGETQYF
TGTGCCATCAGTGGGAGGGGACGGGGAGAGACCCAGTACTTC
>TRBV29-1|TRBJ2-1|-|-
CSVDFYNEQFF
TGCAGCGTTGATTTTTACAATGAGCAGTTCTTC
>TRBV28|TRBJ1-1|few|-
CASSPPVRYTEAFF
TGTGCCAGCAGCCCACCGGTACGGTATACTGAAGCTTTCTTT
>TRBV5-1|TRBJ1-6|-|TRBD1
CASSLLGQGASYNSPPHF
TGCGCCAGCAGCCTCCTGGGACAGGGGGCCTCCTATAATTCACCCCCCCACTTT
>TRBV7-9|TRBJ2-1|-|TRBD2
CASSPAVAGEHNEQFF
TGTGCCAGCAGCCCGGCGGTAGCGGGGGAACACAATGAGCAGTTCTTC
>TRBV29-1|TRBJ2-5|few|TRBD1
CSVDRDRKETQYF
TGCAGCGTTGATAGGGACAGAAAAGAGACCCAGTACTTC
>TRBV28|TRBJ2-7|-|TRBD1
CASSWTGSYKQYF
TGTGCCAGCAGTTGGACAGGCTCCTACAAGCAGTACTTC
>TRBV5-1|TRBJ2-1|few|-
CASSAIVGTPEQFF
TGCGCCAGCAGCGCGATTGTAGGGACACCTGAGCAGTTCTTC
>TRBV7-2|TRBJ2-6|-|TRBD2
CASSLVSGVAMGGANVLTF
TGTGCCAGCAGCTTAGTCAGCGGGGTGGCGATGGGAGGGGCCAACGTCCTGACTTTC
>TRBV29-1|TRBJ1-1|-|TRBD1
CSVERGTVNTEAFF
TGCAGCGTTGAGCGGGGGACAGTTAACACTGAAGCTTTCTTT
>TRBV24-1|TRBJ2-1|-|TRBD2
CATSAPGGVDNEQFF
TGTGCCACCAGTGCCCCGGGGGGAGTGGACAATGAGCAGTTCTTC
>TRBV12-5|TRBJ1-1|-|TRBD1
CTSGLQGATEAFF
TGTACTAGTGGTTTGCAGGGGGCCACTGAAGCTTTCTTT
>TRBV5-6|TRBJ2-5|-|-
CASSLGPGYETQYF
TGTGCCAGCAGCTTGGGACCAGGGTATGAGACCCAGTACTTC
>TRBV10-3|TRBJ1-5|-|-
CAIRGGDKSQPQHF
TGTGCCATCAGGGGGGGGGACAAGTCCCAGCCCCAGCATTTT
>TRBV5-1|TRBJ2-3|-|-
CASSLGSGAPDTQYF
TGCGCCAGCAGCTTGGGGTCAGGGGCCCCAGATACGCAGTATTTT
>TRBV5-1|TRBJ2-1|many|TRBD2
CASSPDPGTSGRAGYNEQFF
TGCGCCAGCAGCCCCGACCCCGGGACTAGCGGGAGGGCCGGCTACAATGAGCAGTTCTTC
>TRBV12-3/TRBV12-4|TRBJ2-3|-|TRBD1
CASRRTGTDTQYF
TGTGCCAGCAGACGGACAGGGACAGATACGCAGTATTTT
>TRBV5-1|TRBJ2-2|-|-
CASSLGAQKRELFF
TGCGCCAGCAGCTTGGGGGCCCAAAAGCGGGAGCTGTTTTTT
>TRBV28|TRBJ1-2|-|-
CASSSEGFYGYTF
TGTGCCAGCAGTTCGGAGGGTTTCTATGGCTACACCTTC
>TRBV9|TRBJ2-1|-|-
CASSVVRGPYNEQFF
TGTGCCAGCAGCGTAGTCCGGGGGCCGTACAATGAGCAGTTCTTC
>TRBV5-1|TRBJ2-5|-|-
CASSADGAETQYF
TGCGCCAGCAGCGCGGACGGGGCGGAGACCCAGTACTTC
>TRBV6-5|TRBJ1-4|-|-
CASSYSSIFATNEKLFF
TGTGCCAGCAGTTACTCGAGCATTTTTGCAACTAATGAAAAACTGTTTTTT
>TRBV29-1|TRBJ2-3|-|TRBD2
CSFRTSRTDTQYF
TGCAGCTTCAGGACTAGCCGCACAGATACGCAGTATTTT